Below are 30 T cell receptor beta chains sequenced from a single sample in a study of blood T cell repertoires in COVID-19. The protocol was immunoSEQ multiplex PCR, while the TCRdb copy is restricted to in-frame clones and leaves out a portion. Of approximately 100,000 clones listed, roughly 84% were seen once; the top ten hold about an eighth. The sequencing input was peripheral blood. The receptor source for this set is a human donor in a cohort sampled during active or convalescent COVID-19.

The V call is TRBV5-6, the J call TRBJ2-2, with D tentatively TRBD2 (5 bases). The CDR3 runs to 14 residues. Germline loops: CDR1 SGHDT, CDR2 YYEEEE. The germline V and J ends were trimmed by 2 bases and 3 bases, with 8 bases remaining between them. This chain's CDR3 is CASSFPGYTGELFF. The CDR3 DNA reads TGTGCCAGCAGCTTCCCGGGATACACCGGGGAGCTGTTTTTT. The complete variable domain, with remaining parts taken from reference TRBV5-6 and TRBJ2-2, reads DAGVTQSPTHLIKTRGQQVTLRCSPKSGHDTVSWYQQALGQGPQFIFQYYEEEERQRGNFPDRFSGHQFPNYSSELNVNALLLGDSALYLCASSFPGYTGELFFGEGSRLTVL.

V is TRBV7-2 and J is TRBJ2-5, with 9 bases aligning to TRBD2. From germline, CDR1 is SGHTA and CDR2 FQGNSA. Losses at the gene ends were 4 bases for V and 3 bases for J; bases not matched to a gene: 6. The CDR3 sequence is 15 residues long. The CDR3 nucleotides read TGTGCCAGCAGCTGGCGGGGGGGATCCGAAGAGACCCAGTACTTC. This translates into CASSWRGGSEETQYF.

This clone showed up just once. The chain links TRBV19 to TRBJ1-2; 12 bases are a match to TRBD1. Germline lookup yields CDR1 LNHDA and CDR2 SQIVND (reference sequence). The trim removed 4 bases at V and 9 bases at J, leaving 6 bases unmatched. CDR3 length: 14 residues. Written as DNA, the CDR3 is TGTGCCAGTAGTAAAGGGACAGGGGGCGCAAGCTACACCTTC. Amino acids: CASSKGTGGASYTF.

CDR3 DNA: TGTGCCAGCAGTTTGTCCGGAGGGGCCTATGGCTACACCTTC. Its translation: CASSLSGGAYGYTF. The J gene is TRBJ1-2, the V gene TRBV28; a possible D gene is TRBD1 (5 bases). This CDR3 is built from 14 residues. V dropped 3 bases and J dropped 4 bases, with 12 bases sitting between them. Germline CDR1 MDHEN, CDR2 SYDVKM.

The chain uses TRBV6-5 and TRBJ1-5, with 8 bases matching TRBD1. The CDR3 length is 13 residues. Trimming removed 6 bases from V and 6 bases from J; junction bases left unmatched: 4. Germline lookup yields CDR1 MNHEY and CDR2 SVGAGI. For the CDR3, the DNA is TGTGCCAGCAGCAGGACAGGGTTTCAGCCCCAGCATTTT. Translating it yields CASSRTGFQPQHF.

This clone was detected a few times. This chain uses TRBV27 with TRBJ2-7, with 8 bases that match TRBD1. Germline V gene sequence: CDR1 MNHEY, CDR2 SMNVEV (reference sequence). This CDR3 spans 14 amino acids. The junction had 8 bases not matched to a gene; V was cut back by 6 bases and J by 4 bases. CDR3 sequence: CASRGTGKKYEQYF. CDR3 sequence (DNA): TGTGCCAGCAGGGGGACAGGTAAAAAGTACGAGCAGTACTTC.

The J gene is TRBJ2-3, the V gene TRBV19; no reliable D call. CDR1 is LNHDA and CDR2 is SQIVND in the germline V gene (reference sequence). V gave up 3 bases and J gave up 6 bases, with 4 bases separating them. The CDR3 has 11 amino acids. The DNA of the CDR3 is TGTGCCAGTAGTATGCGGGATACGCAGTATTTT. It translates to CASSMRDTQYF.

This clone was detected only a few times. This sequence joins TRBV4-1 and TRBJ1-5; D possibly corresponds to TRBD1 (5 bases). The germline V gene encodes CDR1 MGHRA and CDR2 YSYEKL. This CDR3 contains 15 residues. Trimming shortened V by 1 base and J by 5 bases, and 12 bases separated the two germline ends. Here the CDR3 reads CASSQVQAGDQPQHF. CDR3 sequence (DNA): TGCGCCAGCAGCCAAGTCCAAGCGGGGGATCAGCCCCAGCATTTT.

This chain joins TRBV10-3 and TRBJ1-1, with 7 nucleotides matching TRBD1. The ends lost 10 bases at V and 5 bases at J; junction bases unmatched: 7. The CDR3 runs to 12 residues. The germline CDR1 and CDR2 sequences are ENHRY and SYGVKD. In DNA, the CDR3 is TGTGCCACCACGACAGGGCAAACTGAAGCTTTCTTT. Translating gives CATTTGQTEAFF.

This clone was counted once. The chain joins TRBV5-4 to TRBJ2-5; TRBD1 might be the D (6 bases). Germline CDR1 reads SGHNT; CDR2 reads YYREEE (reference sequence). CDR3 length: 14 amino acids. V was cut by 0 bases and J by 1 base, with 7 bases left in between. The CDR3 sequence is CASSLAGAQETQYF. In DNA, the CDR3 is TGTGCCAGCAGCTTGGCAGGGGCCCAAGAGACCCAGTACTTC.

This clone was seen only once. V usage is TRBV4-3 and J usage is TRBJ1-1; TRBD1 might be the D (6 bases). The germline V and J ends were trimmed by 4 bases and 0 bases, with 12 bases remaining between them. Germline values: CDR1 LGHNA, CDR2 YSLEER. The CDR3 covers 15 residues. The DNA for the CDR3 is TGCGCCAGCAGCCCAGGGGCCCTAATGAACACTGAAGCTTTCTTT. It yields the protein CASSPGALMNTEAFF.

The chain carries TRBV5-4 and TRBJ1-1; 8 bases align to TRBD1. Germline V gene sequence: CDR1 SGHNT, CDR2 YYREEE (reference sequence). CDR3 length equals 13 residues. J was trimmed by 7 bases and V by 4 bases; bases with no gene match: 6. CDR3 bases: TGTGCCAGCAGCACCCAGACAGGGGATGAAGCTTTCTTT. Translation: CASSTQTGDEAFF.

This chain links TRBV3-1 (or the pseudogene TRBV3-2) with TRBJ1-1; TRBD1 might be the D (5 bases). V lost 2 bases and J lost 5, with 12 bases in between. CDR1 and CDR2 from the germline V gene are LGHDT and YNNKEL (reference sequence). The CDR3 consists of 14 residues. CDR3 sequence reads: CASSQLRGRTEAFF. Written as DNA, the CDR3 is TGTGCCAGCAGCCAACTTCGGGGGAGGACTGAAGCTTTCTTT.

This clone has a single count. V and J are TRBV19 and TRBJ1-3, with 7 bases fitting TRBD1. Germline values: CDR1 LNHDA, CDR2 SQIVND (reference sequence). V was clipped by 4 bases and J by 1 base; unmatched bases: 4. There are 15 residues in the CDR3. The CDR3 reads CASSTDRSSGNTIYF. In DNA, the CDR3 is TGTGCCAGTAGTACGGACAGGTCATCTGGAAACACCATATATTTT.

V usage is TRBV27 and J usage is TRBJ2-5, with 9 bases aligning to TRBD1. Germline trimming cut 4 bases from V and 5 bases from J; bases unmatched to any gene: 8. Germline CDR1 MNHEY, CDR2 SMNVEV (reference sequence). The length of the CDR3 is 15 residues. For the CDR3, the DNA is TGTGCCAGCAGTTCCACACCGGGACAGGGCGAGACCCAGTACTTC. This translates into CASSSTPGQGETQYF.

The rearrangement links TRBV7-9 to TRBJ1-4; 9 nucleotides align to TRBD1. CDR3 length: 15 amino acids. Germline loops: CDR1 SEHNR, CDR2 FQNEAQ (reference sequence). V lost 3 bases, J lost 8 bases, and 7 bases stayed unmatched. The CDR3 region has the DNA TGTGCCAGCAGCTTCTGGACAGGGGACGGGGAAAAACTGTTTTTT. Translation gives CASSFWTGDGEKLFF.

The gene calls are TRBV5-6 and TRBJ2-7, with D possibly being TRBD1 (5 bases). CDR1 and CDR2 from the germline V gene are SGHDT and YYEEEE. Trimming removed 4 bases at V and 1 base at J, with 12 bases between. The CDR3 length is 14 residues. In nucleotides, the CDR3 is TGTGCCAGCAGCCTAATGACAGCGTCCTACGAGCAGTACTTC. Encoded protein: CASSLMTASYEQYF.

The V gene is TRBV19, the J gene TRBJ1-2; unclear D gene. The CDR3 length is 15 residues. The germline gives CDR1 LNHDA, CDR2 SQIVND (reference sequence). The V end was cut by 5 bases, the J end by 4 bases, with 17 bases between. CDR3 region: CASSPTTNSGYGYTF. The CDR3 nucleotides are TGTGCCAGTAGTCCGACCACTAATTCTGGCTATGGCTACACCTTC.

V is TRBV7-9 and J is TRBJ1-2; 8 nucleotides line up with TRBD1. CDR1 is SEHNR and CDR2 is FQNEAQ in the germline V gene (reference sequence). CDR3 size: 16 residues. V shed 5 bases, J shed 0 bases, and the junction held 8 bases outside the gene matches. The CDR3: CASSGSGTGANYGYTF. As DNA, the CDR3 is TGTGCCAGCAGCGGAAGCGGGACAGGAGCTAACTATGGCTACACCTTC.

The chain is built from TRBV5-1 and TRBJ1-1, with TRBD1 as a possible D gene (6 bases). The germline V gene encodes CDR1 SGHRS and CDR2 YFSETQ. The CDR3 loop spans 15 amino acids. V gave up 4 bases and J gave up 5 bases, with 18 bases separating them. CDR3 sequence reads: CASSPSLGGRTEAFF. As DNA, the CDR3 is TGCGCCAGCAGCCCGAGTTTGGGGGGGCGGACTGAAGCTTTCTTT.

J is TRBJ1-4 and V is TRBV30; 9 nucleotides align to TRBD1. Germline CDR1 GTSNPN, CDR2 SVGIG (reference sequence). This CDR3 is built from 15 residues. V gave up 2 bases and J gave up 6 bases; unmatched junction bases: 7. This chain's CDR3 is CAWSQSTGGYEKLFF. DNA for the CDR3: TGTGCCTGGAGTCAGTCGACAGGGGGATATGAAAAACTGTTTTTT.

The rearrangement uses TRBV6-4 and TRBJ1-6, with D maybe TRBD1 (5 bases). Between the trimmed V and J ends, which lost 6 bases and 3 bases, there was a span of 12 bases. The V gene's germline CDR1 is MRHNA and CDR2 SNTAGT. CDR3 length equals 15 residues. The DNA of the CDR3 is TGTGCCAGCAGGAAGGACATGTTCTATAATTCACCCCTCCACTTT. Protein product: CASRKDMFYNSPLHF.

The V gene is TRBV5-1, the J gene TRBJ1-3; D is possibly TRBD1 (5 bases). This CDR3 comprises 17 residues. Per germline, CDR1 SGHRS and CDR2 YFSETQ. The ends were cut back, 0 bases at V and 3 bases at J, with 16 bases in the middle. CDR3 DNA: TGCGCCAGCAGCTTGGGCCAGGGTAACGTTGGTGGAAACACCATATATTTT. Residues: CASSLGQGNVGGNTIYF.

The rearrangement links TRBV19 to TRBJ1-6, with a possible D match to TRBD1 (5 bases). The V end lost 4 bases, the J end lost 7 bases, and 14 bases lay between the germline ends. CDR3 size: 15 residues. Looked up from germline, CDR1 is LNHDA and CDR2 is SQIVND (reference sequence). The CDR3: CASSNRQSGNSPLHF. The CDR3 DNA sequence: TGTGCCAGTAGTAACCGACAGTCTGGGAATTCACCCCTCCACTTT.

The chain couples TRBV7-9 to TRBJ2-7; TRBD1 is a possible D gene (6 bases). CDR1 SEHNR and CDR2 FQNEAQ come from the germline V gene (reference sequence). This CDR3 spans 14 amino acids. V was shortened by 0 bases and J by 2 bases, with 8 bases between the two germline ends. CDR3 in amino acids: CASSLAGGAYEQYF. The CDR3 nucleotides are TGTGCCAGCAGCTTAGCAGGGGGAGCCTACGAGCAGTACTTC.

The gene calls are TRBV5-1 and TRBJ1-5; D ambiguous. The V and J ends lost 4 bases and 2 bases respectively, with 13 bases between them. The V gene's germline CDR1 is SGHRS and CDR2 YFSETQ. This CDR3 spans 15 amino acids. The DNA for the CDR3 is TGCGCCAGCAGCCTGAGGGTGCGGGGCAATCAGCCCCAGCATTTT. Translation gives CASSLRVRGNQPQHF.

DNA of the CDR3: TGTGCCAGCAGCTTAGGGGCCAATACGCAGTATTTT. It codes for CASSLGANTQYF. The chain uses TRBV7-6 and TRBJ2-3, with D hard to call. Trimming took 1 base from V and 7 from J, leaving 6 bases between them. This CDR3 region has 12 residues. Germline loops: CDR1 SGHVS, CDR2 FNYEAQ.

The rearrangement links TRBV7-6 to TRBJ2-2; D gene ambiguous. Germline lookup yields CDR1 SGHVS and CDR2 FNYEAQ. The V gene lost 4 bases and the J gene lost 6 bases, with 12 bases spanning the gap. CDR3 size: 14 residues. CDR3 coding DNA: TGTGCCAGCAGCTCGACCCCAGGATCCGGGGAGCTGTTTTTT. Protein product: CASSSTPGSGELFF.

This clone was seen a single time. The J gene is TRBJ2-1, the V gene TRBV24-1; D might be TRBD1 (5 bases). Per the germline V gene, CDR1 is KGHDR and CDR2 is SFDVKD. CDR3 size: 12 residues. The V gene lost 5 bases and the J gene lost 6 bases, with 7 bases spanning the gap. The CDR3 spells CATSGDSNEQFF. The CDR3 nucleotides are TGTGCCACCAGTGGCGACAGCAATGAGCAGTTCTTC.

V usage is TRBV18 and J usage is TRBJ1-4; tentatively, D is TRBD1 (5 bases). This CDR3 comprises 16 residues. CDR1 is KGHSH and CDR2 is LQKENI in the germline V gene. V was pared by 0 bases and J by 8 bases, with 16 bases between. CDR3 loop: CASSPPIGGEGEKLFF. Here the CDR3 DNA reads TGTGCCAGCTCACCACCGATTGGAGGGGAGGGGGAAAAACTGTTTTTT.